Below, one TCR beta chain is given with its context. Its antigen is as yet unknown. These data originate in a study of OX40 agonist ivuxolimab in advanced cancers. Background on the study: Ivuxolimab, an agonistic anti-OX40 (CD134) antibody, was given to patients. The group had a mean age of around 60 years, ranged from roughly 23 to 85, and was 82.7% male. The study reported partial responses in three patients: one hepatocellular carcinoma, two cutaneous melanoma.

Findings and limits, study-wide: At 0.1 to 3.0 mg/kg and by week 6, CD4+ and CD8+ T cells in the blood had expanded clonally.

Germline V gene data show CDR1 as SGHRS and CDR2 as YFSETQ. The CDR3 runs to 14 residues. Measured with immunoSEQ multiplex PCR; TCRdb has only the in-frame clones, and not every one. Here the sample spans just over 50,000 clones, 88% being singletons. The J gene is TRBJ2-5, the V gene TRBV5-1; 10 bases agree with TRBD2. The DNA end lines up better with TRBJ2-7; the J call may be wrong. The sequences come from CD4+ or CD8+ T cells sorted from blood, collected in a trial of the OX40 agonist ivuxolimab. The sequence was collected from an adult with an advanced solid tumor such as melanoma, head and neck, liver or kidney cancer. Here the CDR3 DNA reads TGCGCCAGCAGCCCTAGCGGGGGAAACTACGAGCAGTACTTC. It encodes CASSPSGGNYEQYF.